This TCR beta chain emerged from a study of Graves' ophthalmopathy and Graves' hyperthyroidism. Study background: Peripheral blood was gathered at first diagnosis, ahead of any treatment whatsoever. The study, taken as a whole, reports: The authors also found most expanded thyroid clonotypes above 0.001 frequency in blood.

With 10 bases removed from V and 0 bases from J, the gap between germline ends came to 12 bases. Germline V CDR1 and CDR2: ENHRY, SYGVKD. The CDR3 has 13 amino acids. Scientists amplified the TCR beta CDR3 regions from RNA transcripts. A first-round RT-PCR used HTBI primers, followed by a second-round multiplex PCR. MiXCR, applied by TCRdb to the multiplex PCR reads, yields one record per CDR3 protein. Seen here are about 640,000 distinct CDR3 sequences, roughly two fifths observed once, and the top ten hold about 3.3%. To note about this clonotype: Its matching antigen is unknown.

For donors with ophthalmopathy, the disease showed moderate-to-severe activity, reached CAS ≥3 and NOSPECS ≥4, and had lasted under 3 months. Serum thyroxine and TRAb, along with clinical symptoms, thyroid ultrasound and orbital computed tomography, were what diagnosis relied on. Sequenced: peripheral blood. The chain combines TRBV10-3 with TRBJ1-1; no definite D call. The sequence was collected from an adult man with Graves' ophthalmopathy. CDR3 loop: CATLDPLNTEAFF. In nucleotides, the CDR3 is TGTGCCACCCTCGACCCGTTGAACACTGAAGCTTTCTTT.